This T cell receptor (beta chain) came from a study of CD8 T cells in ankylosing spondylitis. As concerns this clonotype: The target antigen is unknown.

Study results and limitations: Reportedly, significant enrichment of disease-linked clones occurred in matched ankylosing spondylitis synovial fluid.

TCRdb used MiXCR to reprocess the 5' RACE reads, holding one entry per CDR3 protein. Altogether 200,000 to 300,000 distinct CDR3 sequences are present, 8.6% being singletons, with the ten largest covering around 6.8%. V was clipped by 3 bases and J by 0 bases, with 12 bases between them. The V gene's germline CDR1 is SGHKS and CDR2 YYEKEE (reference sequence). There are 15 residues in the CDR3. V usage is TRBV5-5 and J usage is TRBJ2-5, with D uncertain. The sample was blood, either unsorted or a sorted T cell fraction (not recorded which). The sequence was obtained from a male donor with ankylosing spondylitis or in good health (not recorded which). The CDR3 region is CASSSGPLNQETQYF. In DNA, the CDR3 is TGTGCCAGCAGCTCCGGACCCTTAAACCAAGAGACCCAGTACTTC.